This T cell receptor (beta chain) was sequenced in a study of patients and donors after allogeneic stem cell transplantation. TCRdb re-called the RT-PCR reads with MiXCR, one entry per CDR3 protein. This sample carries more than 150,000 distinct CDR3 sequences, 24% of them seen once, and the ten largest clones take about 24%. CDR1 and CDR2 (germline): MNHEY, SVGAGI. CDR3 length: 15 amino acids. Losses at the gene ends were 6 bases for V and 1 base for J; bases not matched to a gene: 7. The genes are TRBV6-5 and TRBJ2-3, with 7 bases aligning to TRBD1. The clonotype was recovered from a human donor who was either an allogeneic HSCT recipient or a stem cell or donor lymphocyte infusion donor (not recorded which). It is not recorded whose cells these are; they may come from a transplant donor. Sequenced sample: blood, either unsorted or a sorted T cell fraction (not recorded which). CDR3 nucleotides: TGTGCCAGCAGCGAAGCCGGGACAGGCACAGATACGCAGTATTTT. It is translated as CASSEAGTGTDTQYF.